This entry lists 30 T cell receptor beta chains sequenced from one sample in a study of blood T cell repertoires in COVID-19. Clones were read by immunoSEQ multiplex PCR, and TCRdb kept only the in-frame ones, dropping some. The table has fewer than 300,000 clones, around 88% seen once. Sample: peripheral blood. These receptors all come from a man older than 75 with acute or convalescent COVID-19.

V is TRBV29-1 and J is TRBJ2-7; no firm D call. V lost 4 bases to trimming and J lost 0 bases, with 7 bases between them. CDR1 is SQVTM, CDR2 ANQGSEA, per germline. The CDR3 runs 12 residues. The CDR3 sequence: CSVALSSYEQYF. CDR3 DNA: TGCAGCGTTGCTCTCAGCTCCTACGAGCAGTACTTC.

The sample holds one count of this clone. The genes are TRBV29-1 and TRBJ2-3; TRBD2 agrees at 10 bases. CDR1 is SQVTM and CDR2 is ANQGSEA in the germline V gene. CDR3 length equals 12 residues. The V segment lost 6 bases and the J segment 6 bases; nucleotides outside the gene matches: 3. The CDR3 DNA follows: TGCAGCGTAGCGGGGGGGCCGGATACGCAGTATTTT. Its protein is CSVAGGPDTQYF.

The chain couples TRBV3-1 (or the pseudogene TRBV3-2) to TRBJ1-5, with D possibly being TRBD1 (5 bases). Germline V gives CDR1 LGHDT, CDR2 YNNKEL (reference sequence). The CDR3 runs to 17 residues. V dropped 2 bases and J dropped 1 base, with 15 bases sitting between them. The CDR3 region has the DNA TGTGCCAGCAGCCAACGTGGGGGGGGAGGCAGCAATCAGCCCCAGCATTTT. Protein product: CASSQRGGGGSNQPQHF.

V is TRBV2 and J is TRBJ1-5, with TRBD1 matching 9 bases. Germline V gene data show CDR1 as SNHLY and CDR2 as FYNNEI. CDR3 size: 13 residues. V lost 6 bases and J lost 9; bases outside the gene matches: 6. The CDR3 DNA follows: TGTGCCAGCAGGGGACAGGGCCAGCCGCCCCAGCATTTT. This sequence encodes CASRGQGQPPQHF.

The chain carries TRBV4-1 and TRBJ2-7; D gene unclear. V lost 0 bases to trimming and J lost 3 bases, with 15 bases between them. Germline assignment: CDR1 MGHRA and CDR2 YSYEKL. CDR3 length equals 16 residues. The DNA for the CDR3 is TGCGCCAGCAGCCAAGATACTGCGGCCTCCTTCTACGAGCAGTACTTC. This codes for CASSQDTAASFYEQYF.

This sequence joins TRBV7-6 and TRBJ2-7, with D possibly TRBD1 on 5 matching bases. Trimming took off 5 bases at V and 4 bases at J, with 24 bases between the two ends. CDR3 length: 17 amino acids. Germline CDR1 SGHVS, CDR2 FNYEAQ. CDR3: CASSPPPSQGGTYEQYF. DNA of the CDR3: TGTGCCAGCAGCCCTCCCCCATCCCAGGGCGGAACTTACGAGCAGTACTTC.

The genes are TRBV29-1 and TRBJ2-3, with 8 nucleotides matching TRBD2. The germline V gene has CDR1 SQVTM and CDR2 ANQGSEA. There are 16 residues in the CDR3. The trim removed 3 bases at V and 0 bases at J, leaving 8 bases unmatched. In DNA form, the CDR3 reads TGCAGCGTTGAGCCTACTAGCGGCTCAAGCACAGATACGCAGTATTTT. It yields the protein CSVEPTSGSSTDTQYF.

The count of this clone is one. The chain uses TRBV6-1 and TRBJ1-1; D perhaps matches TRBD1 (5 bases). This CDR3 contains 13 residues. V was clipped by 3 bases and J by 4 bases, with 9 bases between them. Germline CDR1 is MNHNS and CDR2 is SASEGT. CDR3 residues: CASSDAGGTEAFF. CDR3 in DNA: TGTGCCAGCAGTGATGCGGGGGGCACTGAAGCTTTCTTT.

In DNA, the CDR3 is TGTGCCAGTAGCGTTCCGGGACAGGAGCCTAATTCACCCCTCCACTTT. Translating gives CASSVPGQEPNSPLHF. V and J are TRBV19 and TRBJ1-6; 8 nucleotides match TRBD1. The germline gives CDR1 LNHDA, CDR2 SQIVND (reference sequence). The CDR3 loop spans 16 amino acids. V lost 6 bases and J lost 6; bases outside the gene matches: 10.

This sequence joins TRBV28 and TRBJ2-2; D is possibly TRBD1 (6 bases). The ends were cut back, 6 bases at V and 4 bases at J, with 6 bases in the middle. Germline V CDR1 and CDR2: MDHEN, SYDVKM. The CDR3 is 12 residues long. The CDR3 region is CASRDSTGELFF. The CDR3 region has the DNA TGTGCCAGCAGGGACAGCACCGGGGAGCTGTTTTTT. The full variable domain, with the rest looked up from reference TRBV28 and TRBJ2-2, is DVKVTQSSRYLVKRTGEKVFLECVQDMDHENMFWYRQDPGLGLRLIYFSYDVKMKEKGDIPEGYSVSREKKERFSLILESASTNQTSMYLCASRDSTGELFFGEGSRLTVL.

The chain uses TRBV2 and TRBJ2-2; D possibly corresponds to TRBD2 (5 bases). The length of the CDR3 is 15 residues. V gave up 4 bases and J gave up 4 bases, with 13 bases separating them. Germline loops: CDR1 SNHLY, CDR2 FYNNEI. CDR3 region: CASSVNPGVTGELFF. CDR3 coding DNA: TGTGCCAGCAGTGTCAATCCCGGGGTCACCGGGGAGCTGTTTTTT.

The chain joins TRBV30 to TRBJ1-5; D may be TRBD1 (5 bases). Germline V gene data show CDR1 as GTSNPN and CDR2 as SVGIG (reference sequence). The V end was cut by 4 bases, the J end by 7 bases, with 17 bases between. The length of the CDR3 is 14 residues. The CDR3 spells CAWKGRAGRQPQHF. The CDR3 nucleotides read TGTGCCTGGAAGGGGAGGGCAGGGAGACAGCCCCAGCATTTT. The variable domain in full, with the rest retrieved from reference TRBV30 and TRBJ1-5, is SQTIHQWPATLVQPVGSPLSLECTVEGTSNPNLYWYRQAAGRGLQLLFYSVGIGQISSEVPQNLSASRPQDRQFILSSKKLLLSDSGFYLCAWKGRAGRQPQHFGDGTRLSIL.

This chain links TRBV5-1 with TRBJ1-4; maybe TRBD1 (5 bases). The CDR3 runs 15 residues. Trimming cost V 2 bases and J 1 base, with 9 bases left between them. Germline V gene data show CDR1 as SGHRS and CDR2 as YFSETQ. The CDR3 DNA is TGCGCCAGCAGCTTAACGGGGGTAACTAATGAAAAACTGTTTTTT. Protein: CASSLTGVTNEKLFF. Looking up the rest from reference TRBV5-1 and TRBJ1-4 gives the full variable domain: KAGVTQTPRYLIKTRGQQVTLSCSPISGHRSVSWYQQTPGQGLQFLFEYFSETQRNKGNFPGRFSGRQFSNSRSEMNVSTLELGDSALYLCASSLTGVTNEKLFFGSGTQLSVL.

The V call is TRBV27, the J call TRBJ2-2, with 11 bases fitting TRBD1. V dropped 5 bases and J dropped 4; count of bases not matched to a gene: 3. The CDR3 loop spans 15 amino acids. Germline lookup yields CDR1 MNHEY and CDR2 SMNVEV (reference sequence). The CDR3 loop is CASSPGTGGTGELFF. CDR3 in DNA: TGTGCCAGCAGTCCTGGGACAGGGGGCACCGGGGAGCTGTTTTTT.

The chain recombines TRBV6-5 with TRBJ2-3; D is possibly TRBD1 (5 bases). The CDR3 contains 14 residues. Germline CDR1 is MNHEY and CDR2 is SVGAGI. The ends were cut back, 2 bases at V and 6 bases at J, with 12 bases in the middle. CDR3 in DNA: TGTGCCAGCAGTTACGGCAGGGCTTCGGATACGCAGTATTTT. It encodes CASSYGRASDTQYF.

The chain combines TRBV5-4 with TRBJ2-6; 7 bases map to TRBD2. The length of the CDR3 is 20 residues. V gave up 2 bases and J gave up 0 bases; unmatched junction bases: 14. CDR1 is SGHNT, CDR2 YYREEE, per germline (reference sequence). The CDR3 coding sequence is TGTGCCAGCAGCTTCGCCCGCATGAGCGGGGTCTACTCTGGGGCCAACGTCCTGACTTTC. Amino acid sequence: CASSFARMSGVYSGANVLTF.

The chain employs TRBV5-6 and TRBJ2-1; TRBD2 aligns across 9 bases. This CDR3 spans 15 amino acids. Germline CDR1 is SGHDT and CDR2 is YYEEEE. J was trimmed by 7 bases and V by 1 base; bases with no gene match: 6. The CDR3 spells CASSLPSGKLNEQFF. The DNA of the CDR3 is TGTGCCAGCAGCTTGCCTAGCGGGAAATTAAATGAGCAGTTCTTC. Supplemented by reference TRBV5-6 and TRBJ2-1, the full variable domain reads DAGVTQSPTHLIKTRGQQVTLRCSPKSGHDTVSWYQQALGQGPQFIFQYYEEEERQRGNFPDRFSGHQFPNYSSELNVNALLLGDSALYLCASSLPSGKLNEQFFGPGTRLTVL.

The rearrangement uses TRBV3-1 (or the pseudogene TRBV3-2) and TRBJ1-2, with D perhaps matching TRBD1 (5 bases). Trimming removed 2 bases at V and 8 bases at J, with 15 bases between. Germline assignment: CDR1 LGHDT and CDR2 YNNKEL (reference sequence). The CDR3 is 14 residues long. CDR3 in amino acids: CASSQLSSGQGYTF. DNA of the CDR3: TGTGCCAGCAGCCAACTCAGTTCAGGACAAGGCTACACCTTC.

In regard to this clone: The junction departs from germline at one end; a sequencing error may be responsible. The V and J genes are TRBV6-5 and TRBJ1-1; 7 positions match TRBD1. The CDR3 runs to 15 residues. The germline gives CDR1 MNHEY, CDR2 SVGAGI. CDR3: CASSDSGQPNTEAFF. CDR3 sequence (DNA): TGTGCCAGCAGTGACTCGGGACAGCCGAACACTGAAGCTTTCTTT.

The chain uses TRBV4-2 and TRBJ2-5; 8 bases are a match to TRBD1. Germline V CDR1 and CDR2: LGHNA, YNFKEQ. The V and J ends lost 4 bases and 5 bases, in that order; junction bases with no gene match: 6. CDR3 length: 14 residues. CDR3 amino acids: CASSPRTGRETQYF. The DNA of the CDR3 is TGTGCCAGCAGCCCGCGGACAGGGCGCGAGACCCAGTACTTC.

The rearrangement joins TRBV7-2 to TRBJ2-1; 7 nucleotides align to TRBD2. CDR3 length: 13 amino acids. Germline V gene lookup returns CDR1 SGHTA and CDR2 FQGNSA. Trimming removed 5 bases from V and 8 bases from J; junction bases left unmatched: 6. Written as DNA, the CDR3 is TGTGCCAGCAGCCCACGAGCGGGGTATGAGCAGTTCTTC. Translating gives CASSPRAGYEQFF.

The genes are TRBV10-3 and TRBJ2-3; unclear D gene. CDR1 is ENHRY, CDR2 SYGVKD, per germline. Trimming took off 2 bases at V and 3 bases at J, with 9 bases between the two ends. CDR3 length: 14 residues. The CDR3 coding sequence is TGTGCCATCAGTGAGGTGGCAAAAACAGATACGCAGTATTTT. Translation: CAISEVAKTDTQYF.

This chain uses TRBV30 with TRBJ2-1; D is uncertain. CDR1 is GTSNPN and CDR2 is SVGIG in the germline V gene (reference sequence). The CDR3 length is 11 residues. The germline V and J ends were trimmed by 4 bases and 6 bases, with 7 bases remaining between them. CDR3 in DNA: TGTGCCTGGATGGCTCGCAATGAGCAGTTCTTC. It codes for CAWMARNEQFF.

The chain couples TRBV7-2 to TRBJ1-5; tentative D call: TRBD1 (5 bases). CDR3 size: 13 residues. The germline CDR1 and CDR2 sequences are SGHTA and FQGNSA. Between the trimmed V and J ends, which lost 5 bases and 11 bases, there was a span of 16 bases. The CDR3 sequence: CASSGTGTLAQHF. In DNA form, the CDR3 reads TGTGCCAGCAGCGGAACCGGGACTTTAGCCCAGCATTTT.

A few counts support this clone. The gene calls are TRBV3-1 (or the pseudogene TRBV3-2) and TRBJ2-2, with a weak D call TRBD1 (5 bases). From germline, CDR1 is LGHDT and CDR2 YNNKEL (reference sequence). The CDR3 has 16 residues. Deletions cut 5 bases from V and 1 base from J, with 14 bases between. CDR3 bases: TGTGCCAGCAGCTCTCAGGGAACGAGGAACACCGGGGAGCTGTTTTTT. Its translation is CASSSQGTRNTGELFF.

The chain uses TRBV7-2 and TRBJ2-2; 13 positions agree with TRBD2. The CDR3 sequence is 18 residues long. Germline CDR1 reads SGHTA; CDR2 reads FQGNSA. Trimming removed 5 bases from V and 1 base from J; junction bases left unmatched: 7. CDR3 in DNA: TGTGCCAGCAGCCTAAGGACTAGCGGGGGCCTGAACACCGGGGAGCTGTTTTTT. It translates to CASSLRTSGGLNTGELFF. Full variable domain (missing parts from reference TRBV7-2 and TRBJ2-2): GAGVSQSPSNKVTEKGKDVELRCDPISGHTALYWYRQSLGQGLEFLIYFQGNSAPDKSGLPSDRFSAERTGGSVSTLTIQRTQQEDSAVYLCASSLRTSGGLNTGELFFGEGSRLTVL.

This chain links TRBV5-8 with TRBJ1-3, with TRBD1 matching over 7 bases. With V trimmed by 4 bases and J by 2 bases, 3 bases remained unmatched. Germline V lookup: CDR1 SGHTS, CDR2 YDEGEE. The CDR3 is made up of 14 amino acids. The CDR3 loop reads CASSPGQTGNTIYF. CDR3 in DNA: TGTGCCAGCAGCCCGGGACAGACTGGAAACACCATATATTTT. Complete variable domain (other parts from reference TRBV5-8 and TRBJ1-3): EAGVTQSPTHLIKTRGQQATLRCSPISGHTSVYWYQQALGLGLQFLLWYDEGEERNRGNFPPRFSGRQFPNYSSELNVNALELEDSALYLCASSPGQTGNTIYFGEGSWLTVV.

The chain combines TRBV5-5 with TRBJ2-5; D is unresolved. The germline V gene has CDR1 SGHKS and CDR2 YYEKEE (reference sequence). V was shortened by 2 bases and J by 2 bases, with 10 bases between the two germline ends. This CDR3 contains 14 residues. CDR3 sequence: CASSLGSRQETQYF. The CDR3 DNA reads TGTGCCAGCAGCTTAGGTTCGCGGCAAGAGACCCAGTACTTC.

This sequence joins TRBV27 and TRBJ1-2; TRBD1 is a possible D gene (6 bases). Germline CDR1 and CDR2: MNHEY and SMNVEV (reference sequence). This CDR3 region has 13 residues. The germline V and J ends were trimmed by 6 bases and 4 bases, with 12 bases remaining between them. The CDR3 is CASSATGTYGYTF. For the CDR3, the DNA is TGTGCCAGCAGCGCCACAGGGACCTATGGCTACACCTTC.

This sequence joins TRBV5-4 and TRBJ2-3; D ambiguous. The V end lost 4 bases, the J end lost 0 bases, and 3 bases lay between the germline ends. The CDR3 is made up of 12 amino acids. Germline lookup yields CDR1 SGHNT and CDR2 YYREEE (reference sequence). The CDR3 DNA follows: TGTGCCAGCAGCCTAAGCACAGATACGCAGTATTTT. Translated: CASSLSTDTQYF.